The clone carrying this TCR beta chain was counted ten times or more. Combining iRepertoire HTBI primers with Arm-PCR of CDR3 regions, the authors built TCR beta libraries. MiXCR, applied by TCRdb to the multiplex PCR reads, yields one record per CDR3 protein. The sample carries some 400,000 distinct CDR3 sequences, 15% recorded once. The time point was: newly diagnosed GD, antithyroid drugs for less than 3 months. Extracted PBMC RNA gave rise to the TCR library. This sample was taken from a study of regulatory T cells in long-lasting Graves disease. Study-level information: Antithyroid drugs had been taken under 3 months by newly diagnosed Graves' patients.

V shed 0 bases, J shed 2 bases, and the junction held 8 bases outside the gene matches. The CDR3 extends over 18 amino acids. Germline lookup yields CDR1 DFQATT and CDR2 SNEGSKA (reference sequence). These data also featured in a second study, about T cells in Graves' hyperthyroidism and ophthalmopathy.

The receptor was derived from a woman aged 25-40 years with Graves disease. The rearrangement uses TRBV20-1 and TRBJ2-4, with 12 bases identical to TRBD2. Sequences were derived from peripheral blood mononuclear cells (PBMCs), sampled at new diagnosis, from a patient treated with antithyroid drugs. CDR3 amino acids: CSARDPTSGSRPKNIQYF. CDR3 coding DNA: TGCAGTGCTAGAGATCCGACTAGCGGGAGTCGTCCCAAAAACATTCAGTACTTC.